This T cell receptor (beta chain) was obtained from a study of human T cells and chemical hapten exposure listed by TCRdb under 2021. Broadly, across the study: For sensitization, 2% DPC in acetone was applied to a roughly 2 cm by roughly 2 cm area of upper inner arm skin. Weekly therapeutic DPC doses were additionally applied to the scalp of patients throughout the approximately 24-week study period. Patch testing was done on the upper back using Finn chambers containing 0.01% DPC, and results were scored after 6 days according to International Contact Dermatitis Research Group standards. Most of the patients in the cohort were female, and the cohort covered alopecia areata with under or over 50% scalp involvement, alopecia totalis and alopecia universalis. Libraries were pooled for sequencing, and variation in per-sample TCR yields was attributed mainly to small differences in library volumes within the pool. Peripheral blood TCR repertoire changes were tracked in vivo in alopecia patients during primary and secondary sensitization to the hapten diphenylcyclopropenone (DPC). Blood samples were taken from patients before sensitization (week 0) and at 2, 6 and about 24 weeks after DPC sensitization. Twenty-nine alopecia patients provided blood for TCR sequencing at one to four time points (pre-sensitization, 2, 6 and 24 weeks).

Results and caveats for the whole study, not just this receptor: The number of TCRs above 1 in 1000 frequency did not change with DPC sensitization; there was no evidence of global repertoire structure alterations. Patch test score was positively correlated with the number of PT1 expanded TCRs, with significance at thresholds 8, 16 and 32 but not at 4. After repeated subsampling, the strength of the expansion versus patch-test correlation and the threshold at which it became significant changed. Alopecia, a presumed autoimmune disease, was present in all patients, so the immune response of the patients might differ from that of healthy individuals. Expanded TCRs formed significantly more large CDR3 similarity clusters than pre-sensitization or healthy control sets, consistent with antigen-driven responses.

Counted from cysteine to phenylalanine, this CDR3 has 15 amino acids. Only the CDR3 region is kept as DNA, spanning 45 bases read in frame from base 1. The V end loses 6 bases and the J end loses 4 bases, and a stretch of 18 bases separates them. The germline V gene specifies MDHEN as CDR1 and SYDVKM as CDR2. What the time point label conveys for this sample: patch test 1, 2 weeks after DPC sensitization. In light of the paper, this sample's treatment or condition label describes: therapeutic diphenylcyclopropenone sensitization with weekly scalp DPC. At every patch-test visit, the blood draw took place before the patch test was put on. Eligible patients were aged 18 to 70, diagnosed with alopecia, deemed suitable for DPC therapy, and excluded if pregnant. Unfractionated whole blood was collected in Tempus Blood RNA tubes, and total RNA was extracted from that blood. Preparation of the library involved RACE. Sequencing was performed on a NextSeq 500. During library preparation, unique molecular identifiers were attached to individual cDNA molecules so that TCRs could be counted in a quantitative, reproducible way. For every blood RNA sample, sequencing covered both the TCR alpha and TCR beta chains. The published analysis was carried out like this. The median number of TCRs per sample was approximately 96,000, ranging from 23,224 to 690,600. The Decombinator software suite was used to annotate the V, J and CDR3 of the TCR reads. For PS versus PT1 abundance plots, all samples were subsampled to the same number of TCRs (28,000). TCRs were defined as expanded if absent before sensitization and observed at least eight times at the 2-week time point. TCRdb trimmed the raw reads at Q25, called clones with MiXCR and kept productive beta chains. One record per CDR3 amino acid sequence lists the most common genes and DNA. These V and J calls originate from TCRdb's pipeline instead of the authors' own analysis. The sample table shows 80,000 to 95,000 distinct CDR3 sequences, and approximately 12% are seen once. The top ten clones comprise roughly 4.2% of the sample.

This clonotype was seen many times. The antigen this receptor binds is unknown. No quality values exist for individual bases; no much larger clone is one base distant. This receptor was obtained from a woman aged 50 to 65 with alopecia areata. Some clones in this sample may be carry-over from other donors' samples. The source was whole blood, collected in connection with sensitization to the hapten diphenylcyclopropenone (DPC). The rearranged segments are TRBV28 and TRBJ1-1; the D region possibly corresponds to TRBD1 (5 bases align). CDR3 protein: CASSSRAAGTTEAFF. The DNA is TGTGCCAGCAGCTCCCGGGCAGCAGGGACCACTGAAGCTTTCTTT.